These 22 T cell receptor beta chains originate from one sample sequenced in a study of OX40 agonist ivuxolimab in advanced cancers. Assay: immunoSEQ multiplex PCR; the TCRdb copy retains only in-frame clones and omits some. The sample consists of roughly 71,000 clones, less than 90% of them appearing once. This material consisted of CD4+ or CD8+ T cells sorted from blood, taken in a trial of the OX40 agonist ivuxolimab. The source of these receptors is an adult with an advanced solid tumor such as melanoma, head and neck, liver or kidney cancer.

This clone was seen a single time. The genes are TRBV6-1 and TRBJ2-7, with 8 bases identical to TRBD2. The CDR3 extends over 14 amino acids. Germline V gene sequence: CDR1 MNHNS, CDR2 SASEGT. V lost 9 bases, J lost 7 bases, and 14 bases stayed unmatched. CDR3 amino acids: CASGIWREAKEQYF. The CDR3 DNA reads TGTGCCAGTGGAATTTGGCGGGAGGCCAAGGAGCAGTACTTC.

CDR3 DNA sequence: TGCGCCAGCTCGGTAGACAGGGCTTTATCCTACGAGCAGTACTTC. It specifies CASSVDRALSYEQYF. J is TRBJ2-7 and V is TRBV5-1; the match to TRBD1 covers 7 bases. V trimming: 7 bases; J trimming: 1 base; junction bases outside the gene matches: 11. The CDR3 covers 15 residues. From germline, CDR1 is SGHRS and CDR2 YFSETQ.

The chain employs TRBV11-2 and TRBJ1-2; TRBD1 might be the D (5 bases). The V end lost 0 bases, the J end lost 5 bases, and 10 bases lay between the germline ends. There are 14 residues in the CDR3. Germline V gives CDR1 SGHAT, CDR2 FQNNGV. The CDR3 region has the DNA TGTGCCAGCAGCTTAGAGCAGGGCAGATATGGCTACACCTTC. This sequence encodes CASSLEQGRYGYTF.

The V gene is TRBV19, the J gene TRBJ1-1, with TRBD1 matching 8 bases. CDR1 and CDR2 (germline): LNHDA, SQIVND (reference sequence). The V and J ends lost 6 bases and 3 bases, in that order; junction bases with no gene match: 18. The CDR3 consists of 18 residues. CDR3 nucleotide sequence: TGTGCCAGTAGGGGAGACAGGGGCCCCCCATGGCTGGACACTGAAGCTTTCTTT. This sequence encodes CASRGDRGPPWLDTEAFF.

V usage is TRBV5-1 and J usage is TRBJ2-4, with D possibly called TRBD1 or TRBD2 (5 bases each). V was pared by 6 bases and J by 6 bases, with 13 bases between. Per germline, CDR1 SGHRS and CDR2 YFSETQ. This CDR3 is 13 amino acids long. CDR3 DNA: TGCGCCAGCAATAGGGACGGAGTAAACATTCAGTACTTC. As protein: CASNRDGVNIQYF.

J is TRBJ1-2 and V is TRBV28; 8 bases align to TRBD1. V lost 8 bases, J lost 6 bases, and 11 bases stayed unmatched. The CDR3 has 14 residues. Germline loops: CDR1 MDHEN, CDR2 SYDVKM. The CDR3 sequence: CASVGGTGHDGYTF. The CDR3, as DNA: TGTGCCAGCGTGGGCGGGACAGGCCATGATGGCTACACCTTC.

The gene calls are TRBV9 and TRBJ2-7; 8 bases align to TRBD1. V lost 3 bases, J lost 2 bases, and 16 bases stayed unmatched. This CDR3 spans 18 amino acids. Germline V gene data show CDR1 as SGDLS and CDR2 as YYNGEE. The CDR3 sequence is CASSGWTGTAEPTYEQYF. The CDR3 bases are TGTGCCAGCAGCGGATGGACAGGGACGGCGGAACCTACCTACGAGCAGTACTTC.

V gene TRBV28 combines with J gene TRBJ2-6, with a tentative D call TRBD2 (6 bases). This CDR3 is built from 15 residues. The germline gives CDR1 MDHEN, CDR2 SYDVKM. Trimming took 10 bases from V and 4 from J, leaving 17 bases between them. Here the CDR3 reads CATGGGRGGANVLTF. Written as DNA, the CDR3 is TGTGCCACCGGGGGTGGGCGGGGAGGGGCCAACGTCCTGACTTTC.

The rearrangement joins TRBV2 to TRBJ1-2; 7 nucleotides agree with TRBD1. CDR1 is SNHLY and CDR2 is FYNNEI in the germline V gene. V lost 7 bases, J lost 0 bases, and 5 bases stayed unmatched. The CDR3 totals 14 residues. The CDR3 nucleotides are TGTGCCAGCAACCTACAGGGGACTAACTATGGCTACACCTTC. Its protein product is CASNLQGTNYGYTF.

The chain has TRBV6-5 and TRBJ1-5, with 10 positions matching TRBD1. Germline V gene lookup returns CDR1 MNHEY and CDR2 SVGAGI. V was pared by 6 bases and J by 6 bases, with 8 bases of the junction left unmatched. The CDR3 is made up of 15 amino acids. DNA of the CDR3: TGTGCCAGCAGACGACAGGGGGCTCGCACTCAGCCCCAGCATTTT. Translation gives CASRRQGARTQPQHF.

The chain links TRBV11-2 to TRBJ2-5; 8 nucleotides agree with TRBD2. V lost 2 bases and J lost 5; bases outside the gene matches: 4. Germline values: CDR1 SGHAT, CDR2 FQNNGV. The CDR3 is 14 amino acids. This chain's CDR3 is CASSLRGGRETQYF. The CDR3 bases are TGTGCCAGCAGCTTACGGGGGGGCCGCGAGACCCAGTACTTC.

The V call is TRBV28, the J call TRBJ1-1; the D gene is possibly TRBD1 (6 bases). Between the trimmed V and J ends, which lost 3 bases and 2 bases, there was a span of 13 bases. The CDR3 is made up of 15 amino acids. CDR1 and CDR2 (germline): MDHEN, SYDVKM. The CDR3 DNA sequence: TGTGCCAGCAGTTTCCGGGGGCCTGCAAACACTGAAGCTTTCTTT. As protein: CASSFRGPANTEAFF.

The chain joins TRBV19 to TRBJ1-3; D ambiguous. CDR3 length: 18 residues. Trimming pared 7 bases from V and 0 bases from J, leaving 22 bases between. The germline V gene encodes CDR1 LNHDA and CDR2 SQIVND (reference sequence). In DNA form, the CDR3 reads TGTGCCAGTACCCTTAGGACGGGGTTCAGCTACTCTGGAAACACCATATATTTT. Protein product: CASTLRTGFSYSGNTIYF.

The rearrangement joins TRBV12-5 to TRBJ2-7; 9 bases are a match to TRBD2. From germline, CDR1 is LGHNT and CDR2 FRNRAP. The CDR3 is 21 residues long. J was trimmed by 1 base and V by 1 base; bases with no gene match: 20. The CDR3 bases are TGTGCTAGTGGTTTGGGCCCTCAACCCCCCCGACTAGCGGAGAGATCCTACGAGCAGTACTTC. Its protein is CASGLGPQPPRLAERSYEQYF.

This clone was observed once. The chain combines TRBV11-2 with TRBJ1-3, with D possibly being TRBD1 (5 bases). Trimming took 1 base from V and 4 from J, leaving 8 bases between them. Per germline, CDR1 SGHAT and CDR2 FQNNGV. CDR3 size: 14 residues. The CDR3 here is CASSLGTGGNTIYF. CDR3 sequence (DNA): TGTGCCAGCAGCTTAGGAACAGGCGGAAACACCATATATTTT.

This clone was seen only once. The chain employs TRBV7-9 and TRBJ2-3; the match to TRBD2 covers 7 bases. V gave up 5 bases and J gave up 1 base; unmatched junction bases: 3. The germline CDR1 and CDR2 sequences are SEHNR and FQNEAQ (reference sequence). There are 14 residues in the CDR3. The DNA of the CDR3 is TGTGCCAGCAGCCCCAGCGGGGGCACAGATACGCAGTATTTT. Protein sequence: CASSPSGGTDTQYF.

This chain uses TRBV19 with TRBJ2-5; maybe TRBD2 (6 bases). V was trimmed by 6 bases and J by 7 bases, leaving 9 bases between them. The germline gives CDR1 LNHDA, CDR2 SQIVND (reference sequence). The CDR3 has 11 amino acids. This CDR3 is CASRAGRTQYF. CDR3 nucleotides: TGTGCCAGTAGGGCGGGAAGGACCCAGTACTTC. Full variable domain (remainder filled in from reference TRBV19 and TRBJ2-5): DGGITQSPKYLFRKEGQNVTLSCEQNLNHDAMYWYRQDPGQGLRLIYYSQIVNDFQKGDIAEGYSVSREKKESFPLTVTSAQKNPTAFYLCASRAGRTQYFGPGTRLLVL.

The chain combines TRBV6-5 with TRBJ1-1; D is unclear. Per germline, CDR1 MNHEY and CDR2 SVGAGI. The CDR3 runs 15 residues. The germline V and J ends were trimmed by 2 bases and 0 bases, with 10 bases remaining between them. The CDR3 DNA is TGTGCCAGCAGTTACGCGTGGACGGTGAACACTGAAGCTTTCTTT. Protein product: CASSYAWTVNTEAFF.

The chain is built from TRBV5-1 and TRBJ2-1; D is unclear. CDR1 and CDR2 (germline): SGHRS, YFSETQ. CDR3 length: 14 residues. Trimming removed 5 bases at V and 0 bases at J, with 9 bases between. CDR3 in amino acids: CASRTDPSYNEQFF. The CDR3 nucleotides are TGCGCCAGCAGAACCGACCCCTCCTACAATGAGCAGTTCTTC.

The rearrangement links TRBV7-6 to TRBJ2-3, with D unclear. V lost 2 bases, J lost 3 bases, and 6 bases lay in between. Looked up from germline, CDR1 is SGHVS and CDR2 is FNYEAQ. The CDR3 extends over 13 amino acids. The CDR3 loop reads CASSLYGTDTQYF. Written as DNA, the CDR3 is TGTGCCAGCAGCTTATATGGTACAGATACGCAGTATTTT. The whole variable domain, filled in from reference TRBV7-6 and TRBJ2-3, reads GAGVSQSPRYKVTKRGQDVALRCDPISGHVSLYWYRQALGQGPEFLTYFNYEAQQDKSGLPNDRFSAERPEGSISTLTIQRTEQRDSAMYRCASSLYGTDTQYFGPGTRLTVL.

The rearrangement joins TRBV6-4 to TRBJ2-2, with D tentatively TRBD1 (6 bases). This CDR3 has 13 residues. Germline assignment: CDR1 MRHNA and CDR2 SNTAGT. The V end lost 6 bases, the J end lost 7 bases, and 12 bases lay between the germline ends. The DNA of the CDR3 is TGTGCCAGCAGAGAACAGGGCTTCGGGGAGCTGTTTTTT. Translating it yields CASREQGFGELFF.

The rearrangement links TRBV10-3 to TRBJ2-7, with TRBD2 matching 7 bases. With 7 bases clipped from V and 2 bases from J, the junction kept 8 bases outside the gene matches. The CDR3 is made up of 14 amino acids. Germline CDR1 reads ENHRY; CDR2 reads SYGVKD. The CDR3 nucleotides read TGTGCCATCACCGAGGGACTACCGCCCTACGAGCAGTACTTC. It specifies CAITEGLPPYEQYF.